Here is one T cell receptor (beta chain) with its context. In its sample, this clonotype was seen a few times. Its antigen specificity is not known. Base quality data are lacking; no much larger clone is found one base away. The data stem from a study of patients and donors after allogeneic stem cell transplantation (dated by TCRdb to 2019 to 2021). The CDR3 spans 15 residues, from the cysteine through the phenylalanine. Only the CDR3 DNA is retained, 45 bases long and in frame from the first base. V is pared back by 2 bases and J by 0 bases, with 8 bases lying between the germline termini. In the germline V gene, CDR1 corresponds to SGHTA and CDR2 to FQGNSA. Library construction relied on RT-PCR. Instrument used: NextSeq 550. The raw public data were reprocessed by TCRdb itself: fastp quality trimming at Q25, MiXCR clonotype calling, in-frame beta chains only. Records with the same CDR3 protein are collapsed into one entry carrying the most frequent genes and DNA. The sample table contains some 60,000 distinct CDR3 sequences; only one count was recorded for roughly 14% of them. The ten largest account for roughly 34% of the sample.

This chain is built from TRBV7-2 and TRBJ1-3, with the D segment identity uncertain. This clonotype was obtained from a human donor who was either an allogeneic HSCT recipient or a stem cell or donor lymphocyte infusion donor (not recorded which). It is not recorded whose cells these are; they may come from a transplant donor. Input material: blood, either unsorted or a sorted T cell fraction (not recorded which). The CDR3: CASSLYGVSGNTIYF. The nucleotides read TGTGCCAGCAGCTTATATGGTGTCTCTGGAAACACCATATATTTT.